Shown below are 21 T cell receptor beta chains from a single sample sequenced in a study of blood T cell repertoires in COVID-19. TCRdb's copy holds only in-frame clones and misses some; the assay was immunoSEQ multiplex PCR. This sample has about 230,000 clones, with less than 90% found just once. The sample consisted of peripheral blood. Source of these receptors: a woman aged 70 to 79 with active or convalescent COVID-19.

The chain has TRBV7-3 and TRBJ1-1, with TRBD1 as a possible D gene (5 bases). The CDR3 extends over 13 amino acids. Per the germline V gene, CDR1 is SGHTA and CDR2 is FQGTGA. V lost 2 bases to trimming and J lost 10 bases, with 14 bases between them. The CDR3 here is CASSLDHGARAFF. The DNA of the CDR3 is TGTGCCAGCAGCTTAGATCATGGGGCGCGAGCTTTCTTT.

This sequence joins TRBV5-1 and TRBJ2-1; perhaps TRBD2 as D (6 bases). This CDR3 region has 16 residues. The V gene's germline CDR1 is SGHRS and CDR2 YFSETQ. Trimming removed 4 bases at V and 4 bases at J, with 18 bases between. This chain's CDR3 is CASSRSGLPIYNEQFF. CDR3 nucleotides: TGCGCCAGCAGCCGCTCGGGACTCCCTATTTACAATGAGCAGTTCTTC.

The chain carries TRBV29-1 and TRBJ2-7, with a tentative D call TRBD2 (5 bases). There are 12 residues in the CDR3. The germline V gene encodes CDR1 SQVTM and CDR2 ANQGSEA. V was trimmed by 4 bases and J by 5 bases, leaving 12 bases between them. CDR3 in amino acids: CSVAFGGHEQYF. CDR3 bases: TGCAGCGTTGCCTTTGGAGGCCACGAGCAGTACTTC.

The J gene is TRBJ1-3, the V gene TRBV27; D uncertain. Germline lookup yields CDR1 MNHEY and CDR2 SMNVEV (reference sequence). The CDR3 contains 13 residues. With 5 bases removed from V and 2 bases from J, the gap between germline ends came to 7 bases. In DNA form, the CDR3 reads TGTGCCAGCAGTGGAGGAGCTGGAAACACCATATATTTT. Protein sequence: CASSGGAGNTIYF.

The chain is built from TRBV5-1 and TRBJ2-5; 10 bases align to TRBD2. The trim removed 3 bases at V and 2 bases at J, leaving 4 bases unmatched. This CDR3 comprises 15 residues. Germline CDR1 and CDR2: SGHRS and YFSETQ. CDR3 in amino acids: CASSSRTSGQETQYF. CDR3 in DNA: TGCGCCAGCAGCTCTAGGACTAGCGGACAAGAGACCCAGTACTTC.

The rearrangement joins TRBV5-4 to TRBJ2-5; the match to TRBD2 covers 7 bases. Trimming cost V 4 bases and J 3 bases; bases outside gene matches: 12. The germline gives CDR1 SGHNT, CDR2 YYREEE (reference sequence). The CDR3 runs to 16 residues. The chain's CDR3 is CASSASSGAKKETQYF. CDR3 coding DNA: TGTGCCAGCAGCGCATCTAGCGGAGCAAAGAAAGAGACCCAGTACTTC.

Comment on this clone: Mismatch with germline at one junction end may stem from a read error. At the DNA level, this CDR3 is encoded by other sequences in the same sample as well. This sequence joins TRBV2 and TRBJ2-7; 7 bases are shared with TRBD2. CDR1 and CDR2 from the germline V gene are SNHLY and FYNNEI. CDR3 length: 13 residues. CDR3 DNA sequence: TGTGCCAGTAGTGGAGGACTAGTGTACGAGCAGTACTTC. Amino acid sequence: CASSGGLVYEQYF.

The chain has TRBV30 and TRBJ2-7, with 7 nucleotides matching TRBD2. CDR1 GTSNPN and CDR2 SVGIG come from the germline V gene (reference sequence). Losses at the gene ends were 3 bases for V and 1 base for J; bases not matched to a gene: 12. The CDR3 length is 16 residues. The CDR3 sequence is CAWSAGRTSWSYEQYF. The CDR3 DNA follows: TGTGCCTGGAGCGCCGGGAGGACTTCCTGGTCCTACGAGCAGTACTTC.

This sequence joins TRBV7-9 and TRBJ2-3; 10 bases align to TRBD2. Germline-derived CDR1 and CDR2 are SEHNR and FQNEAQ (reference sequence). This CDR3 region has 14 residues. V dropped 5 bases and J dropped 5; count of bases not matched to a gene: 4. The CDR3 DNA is TGTGCCAGCAGCCCCAGCGGGAGGGTAGATACGCAGTATTTT. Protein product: CASSPSGRVDTQYF.

In DNA form, the CDR3 reads TGTGCCAGCAGGCGACAGGGGAAGGCAACTAATGAAAAACTGTTTTTT. Residues: CASRRQGKATNEKLFF. The V call is TRBV2, the J call TRBJ1-4; 8 nucleotides agree with TRBD1. The CDR3 runs 16 residues. The germline CDR1 and CDR2 sequences are SNHLY and FYNNEI. V trimming: 6 bases; J trimming: 0 bases; junction bases outside the gene matches: 6.

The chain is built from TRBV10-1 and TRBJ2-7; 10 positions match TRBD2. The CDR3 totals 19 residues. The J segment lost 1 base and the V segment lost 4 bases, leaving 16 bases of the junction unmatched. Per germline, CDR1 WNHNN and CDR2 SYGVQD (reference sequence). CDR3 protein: CASSGPSGGFREGSYEQYF. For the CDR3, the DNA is TGCGCCAGCAGTGGTCCTAGCGGGGGCTTCCGGGAGGGGTCCTACGAGCAGTACTTC.

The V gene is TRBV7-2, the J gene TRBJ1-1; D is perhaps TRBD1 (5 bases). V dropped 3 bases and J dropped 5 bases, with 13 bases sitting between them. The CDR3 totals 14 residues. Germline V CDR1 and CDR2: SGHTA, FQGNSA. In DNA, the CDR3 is TGTGCCAGCAGCTTGGCTCGGGGGTCGACTGAAGCTTTCTTT. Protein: CASSLARGSTEAFF.

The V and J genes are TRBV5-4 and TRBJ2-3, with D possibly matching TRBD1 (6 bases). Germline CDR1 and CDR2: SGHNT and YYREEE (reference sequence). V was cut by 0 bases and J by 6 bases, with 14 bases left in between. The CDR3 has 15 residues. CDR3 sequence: CASSLAGPQGDTQYF. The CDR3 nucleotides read TGTGCCAGCAGCTTGGCCGGTCCTCAGGGGGATACGCAGTATTTT. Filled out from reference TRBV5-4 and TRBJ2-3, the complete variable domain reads ETGVTQSPTHLIKTRGQQVTLRCSSQSGHNTVSWYQQALGQGPQFIFQYYREEENGRGNFPPRFSGLQFPNYSSELNVNALELDDSALYLCASSLAGPQGDTQYFGPGTRLTVL.

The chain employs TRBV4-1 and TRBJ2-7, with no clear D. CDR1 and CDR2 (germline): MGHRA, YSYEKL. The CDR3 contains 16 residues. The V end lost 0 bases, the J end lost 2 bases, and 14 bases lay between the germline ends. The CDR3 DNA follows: TGCGCCAGCAGCCAAGATCTCTTATACACCACCTACGAGCAGTACTTC. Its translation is CASSQDLLYTTYEQYF.

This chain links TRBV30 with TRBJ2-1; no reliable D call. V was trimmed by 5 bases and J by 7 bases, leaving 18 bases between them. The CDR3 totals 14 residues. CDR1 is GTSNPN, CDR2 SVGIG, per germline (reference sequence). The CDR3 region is CAWGFGAAGNEQFF. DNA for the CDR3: TGTGCCTGGGGGTTCGGCGCAGCCGGGAATGAGCAGTTCTTC. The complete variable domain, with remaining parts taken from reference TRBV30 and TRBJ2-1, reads SQTIHQWPATLVQPVGSPLSLECTVEGTSNPNLYWYRQAAGRGLQLLFYSVGIGQISSEVPQNLSASRPQDRQFILSSKKLLLSDSGFYLCAWGFGAAGNEQFFGPGTRLTVL.

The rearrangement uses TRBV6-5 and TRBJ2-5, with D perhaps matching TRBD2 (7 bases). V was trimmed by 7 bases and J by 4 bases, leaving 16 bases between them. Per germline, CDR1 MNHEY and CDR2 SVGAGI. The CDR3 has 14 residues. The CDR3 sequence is CASKKVGGAETQYF. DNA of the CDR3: TGTGCCAGCAAAAAAGTGGGGGGGGCAGAGACCCAGTACTTC.

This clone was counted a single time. CDR3 nucleotides: TGTGCCTGGAGCCGGGACACCTCTAGCACAGATACGCAGTATTTT. This gives the protein CAWSRDTSSTDTQYF. The genes are TRBV30 and TRBJ2-3; maybe TRBD1 (6 bases). This CDR3 contains 15 residues. V dropped 3 bases and J dropped 0 bases, with 13 bases sitting between them. The germline V gene has CDR1 GTSNPN and CDR2 SVGIG (reference sequence).

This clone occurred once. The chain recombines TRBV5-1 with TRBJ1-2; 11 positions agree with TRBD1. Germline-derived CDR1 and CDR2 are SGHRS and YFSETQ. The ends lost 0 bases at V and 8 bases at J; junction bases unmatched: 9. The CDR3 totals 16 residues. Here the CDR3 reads CASSLAPGTGGGGYTF. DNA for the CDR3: TGCGCCAGCAGCTTGGCCCCCGGGACAGGGGGAGGAGGCTACACCTTC.

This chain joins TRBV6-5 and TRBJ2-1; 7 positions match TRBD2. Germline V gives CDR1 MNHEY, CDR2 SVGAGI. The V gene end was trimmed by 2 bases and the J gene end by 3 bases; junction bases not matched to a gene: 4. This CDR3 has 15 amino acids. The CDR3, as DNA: TGTGCCAGCAGTTACGCTAGCGGAGGCTACAATGAGCAGTTCTTC. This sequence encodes CASSYASGGYNEQFF.

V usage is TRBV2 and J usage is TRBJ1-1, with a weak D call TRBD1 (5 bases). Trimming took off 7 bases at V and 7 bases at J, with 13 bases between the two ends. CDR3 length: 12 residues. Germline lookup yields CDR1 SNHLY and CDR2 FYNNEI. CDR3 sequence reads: CASKKDQGEAFF. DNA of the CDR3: TGTGCCAGCAAGAAGGATCAGGGTGAAGCTTTCTTT. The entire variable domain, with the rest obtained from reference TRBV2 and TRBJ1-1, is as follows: EPEVTQTPSHQVTQMGQEVILRCVPISNHLYFYWYRQILGQKVEFLVSFYNNEISEKSEIFDDQFSVERPDGSNFTLKIRSTKLEDSAMYFCASKKDQGEAFFGQGTRLTVV.

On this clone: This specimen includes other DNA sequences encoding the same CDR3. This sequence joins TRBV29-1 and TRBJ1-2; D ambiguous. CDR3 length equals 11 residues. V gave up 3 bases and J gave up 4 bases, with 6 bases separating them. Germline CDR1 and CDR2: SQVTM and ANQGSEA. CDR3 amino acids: CSVESFYGYTF. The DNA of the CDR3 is TGCAGCGTTGAGAGTTTCTATGGCTACACCTTC.